This entry features one T cell receptor beta chain sequence. Its target antigen remains unknown. The sample holds no much larger clone one base away, and base qualities are not on file. The data originate from a study of OX40 agonist ivuxolimab in advanced cancers. As for the study more broadly: Ivuxolimab, which targeted the costimulatory receptor OX40 (CD134), was an agonistic, fully human IgG2 monoclonal antibody. The dose-escalation cohort was 82.7% male with a mean age of roughly 60 years, ranging from roughly 20 to 80. The paper describes the monotherapy dose-escalation part (N = 52 patients) of the phase I trial of ivuxolimab. Intravenous ivuxolimab was administered to patients every 2 weeks at six dose levels: 0.01, 0.1, 0.3, 1.5, 3 and 10 mg/kg. Patients were allowed to have had prior anti-PD-1, anti-PD-L1 or anti-CTLA-4 therapy, and roughly 40% of the dose-escalation patients had previously received checkpoint inhibitors. Peripheral TCRbeta sequencing was intended to test whether TCR sequence diversity was altered and clonal T-cell expansion was caused by ivuxolimab. Of the roughly 52 patients in dose escalation, 19 had hepatocellular carcinoma, some 15 had melanoma, 9 had renal cell carcinoma and 9 had head and neck cancer. Partial responses occurred in three dose-escalation patients, of whom one had hepatocellular carcinoma and two had cutaneous melanoma. Study-wide findings and limitations: Low levels of normalized T-cell clonal expansion were also seen in some patients who did not respond. In partial responders in the 0.1-3.0 mg/kg groups, normalized peripheral clonal expansion was found to be among the lowest, especially among CD8+ T cells. At doses from 0.1 to 3.0 mg/kg, clonal expansion was seen in both CD4+ and CD8+ blood T cells between baseline and week 6. The antigen specificity of the clonally expanded peripheral T cells was not determined. On average, CD8+ T cells showed more expanded clones than CD4+ T cells after ivuxolimab.

There are 12 amino acids in the CDR3, from cysteine to phenylalanine inclusive. CDR3 DNA is the only sequence kept; it has 36 bases, read in frame from the first base. CDR1 is given as GTSNPN and CDR2 as SVGIG, both from the germline V gene (reference sequence). V was cut back by 4 bases and J by 10 bases, leaving a gap of 14 bases between them. For sequencing of the TCRbeta CDR3 region, genomic DNA was extracted from the sorted cells. The immunoSEQ Assay was used for sequencing of TCRbeta CDR3 regions. The immuneACCESS repertoire file appears here via TCRdb, limited to in-frame rearrangements. These files lack a portion of the clones; in checked studies, under half of the deficit traces to unresolved V genes, and the cause of the others is not known. In all, the sample holds tens of thousands of clones, and less than 90% of those were seen once. The top ten hold 35% to 45% of the sample. Patients with autoimmune disease history or receiving systemic immunosuppression were excluded from the trial. Peripheral blood for TCR sequencing was collected from all dose cohorts at baseline, on cycle 4 day 1, and on cycle 7 day 1. The samples were drawn from a first-in-human, open-label, multicenter phase I dose-escalation trial of ivuxolimab. Adults with locally advanced or metastatic head and neck squamous cell, hepatocellular, melanoma or renal cell carcinoma were enrolled in the trial. Before TCR sequencing, CD4+ and CD8+ T cells were separately sorted from peripheral blood.

In this chain, TRBV30 is recombined with TRBJ2-1, with the D gene call left open. The sample was CD4+ or CD8+ T cells sorted from blood, taken in a trial of the OX40 agonist ivuxolimab. This receptor was identified in an adult with an advanced solid tumor such as melanoma, head and neck, liver or kidney cancer. The CDR3 protein: CAWNETPEEQFF. At the DNA level, the sequence is TGTGCCTGGAATGAGACTCCAGAGGAGCAGTTCTTC.